This T cell receptor beta chain was profiled in a study of spatial heterogeneity in lung cancer. Trimming pared 5 bases from V and 0 bases from J, leaving 10 bases between. Per the germline V gene, CDR1 is SEHNR and CDR2 is FQNEAQ (reference sequence). This CDR3 contains 14 residues. This clonotype appeared many times. TCRdb recomputed calls from the 5' RACE reads with MiXCR, one row per CDR3 protein. The table has tens of thousands of distinct CDR3 sequences, around 8.4% seen once. Time point here: sample taken at primary tumor resection. Unsorted tumor, nontumor lung tissue or cryopreserved PBMC supplied the whole RNA.

This sequence originates from a female donor with early-stage non-small cell lung cancer. The sample consisted of PBMCs, taken at surgery. The chain joins TRBV7-9 to TRBJ1-1; D might be TRBD1 (6 bases). The CDR3 here is CASSRGGLNTEAFF. As DNA, the CDR3 is TGTGCCAGCAGCCGTGGGGGCTTGAACACTGAAGCTTTCTTT.